These 26 T cell receptor beta chains originate from one sample sequenced in a study of blood T cell repertoires in COVID-19. The method was immunoSEQ multiplex PCR; TCRdb's version includes in-frame clones alone and lacks a portion of them. The profile covers approximately 45,000 clones, with around 87% appearing a single time and approximately 5.1% taken by the ten largest. Specimen: peripheral blood. These receptors were collected from a human donor in a cohort sampled during active COVID-19.

The chain uses TRBV18 and TRBJ2-1, with D tentatively TRBD2 (6 bases). This CDR3 is 15 amino acids long. The V and J ends lost 4 bases and 2 bases respectively, with 12 bases between them. Per germline, CDR1 KGHSH and CDR2 LQKENI. CDR3 loop: CASSRPGLTYNEQFF. Written as DNA, the CDR3 is TGTGCCAGCTCACGGCCGGGACTCACCTACAATGAGCAGTTCTTC.

The J gene is TRBJ2-7, the V gene TRBV6-5, with TRBD2 matching 15 bases. This CDR3 comprises 15 residues. The ends lost 6 bases at V and 3 bases at J; junction bases unmatched: 3. Germline lookup yields CDR1 MNHEY and CDR2 SVGAGI. The DNA for the CDR3 is TGTGCCAGCAGGGGACTAGCGGGAGGAGTCTACGAGCAGTACTTC. This sequence encodes CASRGLAGGVYEQYF.

The genes are TRBV7-9 and TRBJ2-1; D may be TRBD2 (6 bases). The CDR3 has 15 amino acids. V lost 3 bases, J lost 4 bases, and 13 bases lay in between. Germline-derived CDR1 and CDR2 are SEHNR and FQNEAQ (reference sequence). The DNA for the CDR3 is TGTGCCAGCAGCTTCTTGCGGGGATGGTACAATGAGCAGTTCTTC. Encoded protein: CASSFLRGWYNEQFF.

This clone was detected once. The chain employs TRBV7-8 and TRBJ2-3; tentatively, D is TRBD2 (5 bases). Germline values: CDR1 SGHVS, CDR2 FQNEAQ. V was shortened by 7 bases and J by 1 base, with 15 bases between the two germline ends. CDR3 length: 15 amino acids. The DNA of the CDR3 is TGTGCCAGCACCGGAGGTGCGGGTGGCACAGATACGCAGTATTTT. This gives the protein CASTGGAGGTDTQYF.

CDR3 protein: CASSRKRKSYNEQFF. As DNA, the CDR3 is TGTGCCAGCAGCCGCAAGCGCAAGTCCTACAATGAGCAGTTCTTC. This chain connects TRBV3-1 (or the pseudogene TRBV3-2) to TRBJ2-1; D uncertain. Trimming removed 4 bases from V and 1 base from J, with 11 bases in between. Germline V gene sequence: CDR1 LGHDT, CDR2 YNNKEL (reference sequence). The CDR3 totals 15 residues.

Concerning this clone: Other DNA sequences of this sample code for an identical CDR3. The gene calls are TRBV6-6 and TRBJ1-1; D is unclear. V was pared by 0 bases and J by 0 bases, with 5 bases between. The CDR3 covers 14 residues. Looked up from germline, CDR1 is MNHNY and CDR2 is SVGAGI (reference sequence). The CDR3 protein is CASSYSELNTEAFF. The CDR3 DNA is TGTGCCAGCAGTTACTCAGAGTTGAACACTGAAGCTTTCTTT.

The chain couples TRBV19 to TRBJ2-5, with D possibly matching TRBD2 (5 bases). Germline CDR1 is LNHDA and CDR2 is SQIVND (reference sequence). The CDR3 loop spans 13 amino acids. V was pared by 7 bases and J by 5 bases, with 14 bases between. DNA of the CDR3: TGTGCCAGTAACAGAGGACTGGGGGAGACCCAGTACTTC. Translation gives CASNRGLGETQYF.

This sequence joins TRBV5-4 and TRBJ2-7; D might be TRBD1 (6 bases). CDR1 is SGHNT and CDR2 is YYREEE in the germline V gene (reference sequence). The CDR3 contains 13 residues. V gave up 2 bases and J gave up 3 bases, with 9 bases separating them. DNA of the CDR3: TGTGCCAGCAGCTTTCCAGGGGACTACGAGCAGTACTTC. Translation: CASSFPGDYEQYF.

V usage is TRBV27 and J usage is TRBJ2-1, with 13 positions matching TRBD2. The ends lost 6 bases at V and 8 bases at J; junction bases unmatched: 16. The CDR3 length is 18 residues. Germline-derived CDR1 and CDR2 are MNHEY and SMNVEV (reference sequence). As DNA, the CDR3 is TGTGCCAGCAGCCGAACTAGCGGGAGGGCTAGTTTTCCCGATGAGCAGTTCTTC. Translating it yields CASSRTSGRASFPDEQFF.

The chain recombines TRBV11-2 with TRBJ2-1; possibly TRBD1 for D (6 bases). Germline V lookup: CDR1 SGHAT, CDR2 FQNNGV. The CDR3 runs to 13 residues. V lost 5 bases and J lost 5, with 10 bases in between. CDR3 residues: CASSQTGNNEQFF. CDR3 coding DNA: TGTGCCAGCAGCCAGACAGGAAACAATGAGCAGTTCTTC.

The table lists this clone with a count of one. The chain links TRBV27 to TRBJ2-3, with D possibly being TRBD2 (6 bases). Trimming removed 3 bases from V and 0 bases from J, with 7 bases in between. The CDR3 runs to 14 residues. CDR1 MNHEY and CDR2 SMNVEV come from the germline V gene (reference sequence). The CDR3 DNA reads as TGTGCCAGCAGTTTGCGGGATAGCACAGATACGCAGTATTTT. The encoded protein is CASSLRDSTDTQYF.

This rearrangement joins TRBV7-8 to TRBJ1-1; 8 bases map to TRBD1. The length of the CDR3 is 15 residues. Germline CDR1 and CDR2: SGHVS and FQNEAQ. Losses at the gene ends were 1 base for V and 4 bases for J; bases not matched to a gene: 5. This CDR3 reads CASSLGRTGSTEAFF. In DNA, the CDR3 is TGTGCCAGCAGCTTAGGCAGGACAGGGAGCACTGAAGCTTTCTTT.

V is TRBV6-2 or TRBV6-3 and J is TRBJ1-2; TRBD1 matches at 9 bases. Germline CDR1 is MNHEY and CDR2 is SVGEGT. The V gene end was trimmed by 6 bases and the J gene end by 0 bases; junction bases not matched to a gene: 5. This CDR3 comprises 15 residues. The CDR3 nucleotides are TGTGCCAGCAGCACGACAGGGGGAGCTAACTATGGCTACACCTTC. The encoded protein is CASSTTGGANYGYTF.

J is TRBJ2-5 and V is TRBV21-1; the table's TRBD2 call for D was not verified on the DNA. TRBV21-1 is noted as a pseudogene. This CDR3 has 20 amino acids. This chain's CDR3 is CASSKERPQRYPGDYGTQYF. In DNA form, the CDR3 reads TGTGCCAGCAGCAAAGAACGGCCTCAGCGTTACCCGGGGGATTACGGGACCCAGTACTTC.

This sequence joins TRBV5-6 and TRBJ2-2; D not certain. The CDR3 extends over 12 amino acids. Germline V gene sequence: CDR1 SGHDT, CDR2 YYEEEE. The V end was cut by 2 bases, the J end by 5 bases, with 4 bases between. The CDR3 is CASSFTTGELFF. The CDR3 bases are TGTGCCAGCAGCTTTACTACCGGGGAGCTGTTTTTT.

The chain links TRBV14 to TRBJ2-1; perhaps TRBD2 as D (6 bases). This CDR3 has 12 residues. Trimming removed 4 bases from V and 15 bases from J, with 16 bases in between. Germline CDR1 reads SGHDN; CDR2 reads FVKESK. CDR3 region: CASSPAGSGLFF. The CDR3 nucleotides are TGTGCCAGCAGCCCGGCGGGGAGCGGGTTGTTCTTC.

The rearrangement uses TRBV7-3 and TRBJ2-1, with 11 bases fitting TRBD2. This CDR3 has 16 residues. Losses at the gene ends were 4 bases for V and 2 bases for J; bases not matched to a gene: 4. Germline values: CDR1 SGHTA, CDR2 FQGTGA. This CDR3 reads CASSSASGRPYNEQFF. CDR3 sequence (DNA): TGTGCCAGCAGCTCTGCTAGCGGGAGGCCCTACAATGAGCAGTTCTTC.

The chain employs TRBV2 and TRBJ2-1; D unclear. V was trimmed by 5 bases and J by 7 bases, leaving 18 bases between them. CDR1 and CDR2 (germline): SNHLY, FYNNEI. This CDR3 has 15 amino acids. CDR3 bases: TGTGCCAGCAGTCAGCTAGGAGCCCCGATTAATGAGCAGTTCTTC. Its protein product is CASSQLGAPINEQFF.

This chain joins TRBV27 and TRBJ2-7; 8 nucleotides agree with TRBD1. The CDR3 is made up of 15 amino acids. Per germline, CDR1 MNHEY and CDR2 SMNVEV (reference sequence). Trimming at V came to 4 bases and at J to 2 bases, leaving 7 bases not matched to a gene. CDR3: CASSSGGTGAYEQYF. CDR3 sequence (DNA): TGTGCCAGCAGTTCCGGTGGGACAGGAGCCTACGAGCAGTACTTC.

This sequence joins TRBV11-2 and TRBJ2-7; D may be TRBD1 (5 bases). CDR3 length: 16 residues. V was clipped by 5 bases and J by 0 bases, with 17 bases between them. CDR1 and CDR2 (germline): SGHAT, FQNNGV. The CDR3 reads CASSQMGLSFSYEQYF. CDR3 sequence (DNA): TGTGCCAGCAGCCAGATGGGGCTATCCTTCTCCTACGAGCAGTACTTC.

As regards this clone: As the CDR3 is not closed by the conserved phenylalanine or tryptophan, this likely results from a read error. No DNA is shown, since the ends of the CDR3 on it are uncertain; the CDR3 is the one TCRdb lists. The chain joins TRBV19 to TRBJ2-3; the table assigns TRBD2, which was not confirmed against the DNA. Including both end residues, the CDR3 is 14 amino acids long. Germline V gene lookup returns CDR1 LNHDA and CDR2 SQIVND (reference sequence). The CDR3 sequence is CASSMSLIGGGRRY.

The DNA for the CDR3 is TGTGCCAGCAGCTTGGATTGGGGCCAGAGAGAGGAAGCTTTCTTT. Its translation: CASSLDWGQREEAFF. This chain joins TRBV5-4 and TRBJ1-1; a weak D match, TRBD1 (5 bases). Germline CDR1 reads SGHNT; CDR2 reads YYREEE (reference sequence). V lost 0 bases to trimming and J lost 8 bases, with 17 bases between them. The CDR3 totals 15 residues. The complete variable domain, with remaining parts taken from reference TRBV5-4 and TRBJ1-1, reads ETGVTQSPTHLIKTRGQQVTLRCSSQSGHNTVSWYQQALGQGPQFIFQYYREEENGRGNFPPRFSGLQFPNYSSELNVNALELDDSALYLCASSLDWGQREEAFFGQGTRLTVV.

The chain carries TRBV5-6 and TRBJ2-3; 14 bases align to TRBD2. The germline V gene has CDR1 SGHDT and CDR2 YYEEEE. Losses at the gene ends were 4 bases for V and 8 bases for J; bases not matched to a gene: 9. The CDR3 has 16 amino acids. The CDR3 protein is CASSPKTSGRAGTQYF. For the CDR3, the DNA is TGTGCCAGCAGCCCCAAGACTAGCGGGAGGGCCGGTACGCAGTATTTT.

This clone was found once. V and J are TRBV4-1 and TRBJ2-7; 8 bases fit TRBD2. The V gene end was trimmed by 4 bases and the J gene end by 2 bases; junction bases not matched to a gene: 7. CDR1 is MGHRA and CDR2 is YSYEKL in the germline V gene. This CDR3 has 15 amino acids. CDR3 DNA sequence: TGCGCCAGCAGCCCCGGGACTAGTCAGACCTACGAGCAGTACTTC. Translation gives CASSPGTSQTYEQYF.

This clone was recorded a few times. The rearrangement joins TRBV7-9 to TRBJ2-3; a possible D gene is TRBD2 (5 bases). In germline, CDR1 is SEHNR, CDR2 FQNEAQ (reference sequence). The CDR3 totals 19 residues. V gave up 4 bases and J gave up 1 base, with 24 bases separating them. CDR3 sequence: CASSSTRGEAGLRTDTQYF. The CDR3, as DNA: TGTGCCAGCAGCTCGACCAGAGGCGAGGCGGGTCTCCGCACAGATACGCAGTATTTT. Full variable domain (remainder filled in from reference TRBV7-9 and TRBJ2-3): DTGVSQNPRHKITKRGQNVTFRCDPISEHNRLYWYRQTLGQGPEFLTYFQNEAQLEKSRLLSDRFSAERPKGSFSTLEIQRTEQGDSAMYLCASSSTRGEAGLRTDTQYFGPGTRLTVL.

This clone was recorded a few times. The V call is TRBV7-9, the J call TRBJ2-1, with TRBD1 identical over 8 bases. Germline CDR1 SEHNR, CDR2 FQNEAQ (reference sequence). CDR3 length: 14 residues. J lost 2 bases, V lost 8 bases, and 5 bases had no gene match. CDR3 loop: CASGGRGPYNEQFF. CDR3 coding DNA: TGTGCCAGCGGCGGCAGGGGGCCCTACAATGAGCAGTTCTTC.